This T cell receptor (beta chain) was sequenced for a study of tumor-infiltrating lymphocytes in primary liver carcinoma. With roughly 0.5 ug total RNA as template and a constant-region primer, TCR beta cDNA was made. The TCR beta library was amplified through three nested multiplex PCR rounds in a modified ARM-PCR procedure. In TCRdb, the multiplex PCR reads were re-called with MiXCR into one record per CDR3 protein. Here the sample spans over 250,000 distinct CDR3 sequences, almost 60% being singletons. Unsorted whole blood supplied the blood RNA, and germline DNA was isolated too. This receptor was identified in a woman aged 25-40 years with primary liver carcinoma and hepatitis B virus infection. Sequences were obtained from peripheral blood.

In nucleotides, the CDR3 is TGTGCCAGCAGCTCTGCGGAGGTCCCAGGCGGCACCTTC. This encodes CASSSAEVPGGTF. The genes are TRBV13 and TRBJ1-2, with D unclear. The CDR3 is made up of 13 amino acids. Trimming took off 4 bases at V and 13 bases at J, with 19 bases between the two ends. Looked up from germline, CDR1 is PRHDT and CDR2 is FYEKMQ (reference sequence).